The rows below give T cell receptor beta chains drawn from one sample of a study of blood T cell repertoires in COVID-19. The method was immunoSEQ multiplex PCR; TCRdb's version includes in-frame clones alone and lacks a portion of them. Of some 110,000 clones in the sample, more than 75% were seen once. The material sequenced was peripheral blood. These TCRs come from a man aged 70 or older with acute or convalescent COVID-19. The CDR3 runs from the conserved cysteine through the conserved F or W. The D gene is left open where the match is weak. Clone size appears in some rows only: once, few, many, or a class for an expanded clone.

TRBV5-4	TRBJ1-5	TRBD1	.	CASSLQGNGNQPQHF	TGTGCCAGCAGCTTACAGGGGAATGGGAATCAGCCCCAGCATTTT
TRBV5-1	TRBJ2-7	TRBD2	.	CASSSEGLAGVYEQYF	TGCGCCAGCAGCTCCGAGGGGCTAGCGGGTGTCTACGAGCAGTACTTC
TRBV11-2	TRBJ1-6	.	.	CASTRDRDTDSPLHF	TGTGCCAGCACCCGGGACCGGGACACCGATTCACCCCTCCACTTT
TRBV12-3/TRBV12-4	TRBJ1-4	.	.	CASSRATNEKLFF	TGTGCCAGCAGTAGAGCAACTAATGAAAAACTGTTTTTT
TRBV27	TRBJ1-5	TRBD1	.	CASSSGQGNNQPQHF	TGTGCCAGCAGCTCTGGACAGGGGAACAATCAGCCCCAGCATTTT
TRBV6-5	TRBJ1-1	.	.	CASSRRDTTEAFF	TGTGCCAGCAGTCGCCGGGACACCACTGAAGCTTTCTTT
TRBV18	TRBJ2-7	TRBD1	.	CASSPGDRVSYEQYF	TGTGCCAGCTCACCAGGGGACAGGGTCTCCTACGAGCAGTACTTC
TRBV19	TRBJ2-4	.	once	CASSITAGTGSNIQYF	TGTGCCAGTAGTATAACGGCTGGGACTGGATCAAACATTCAGTACTTC
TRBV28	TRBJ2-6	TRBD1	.	CASSLSRGPTGANVLTF	TGTGCCAGCAGTTTATCGAGGGGGCCCACCGGGGCCAACGTCCTGACTTTC
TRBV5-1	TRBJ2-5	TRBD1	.	CASSLEPGGETQYF	TGCGCCAGCAGCTTGGAACCAGGGGGAGAGACCCAGTACTTC
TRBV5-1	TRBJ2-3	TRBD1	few	CASSLPGQGDPRYF	TGCGCCAGCAGCTTGCCGGGACAGGGAGACCCCCGGTATTTT
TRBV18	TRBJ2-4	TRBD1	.	CASSPTAGTGPNIQYF	TGTGCCAGCTCACCAACCGCCGGGACAGGGCCCAACATTCAGTACTTC
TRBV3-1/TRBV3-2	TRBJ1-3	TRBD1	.	CASSPWDSSGNTIYF	TGTGCCAGCAGCCCTTGGGACAGCTCTGGAAACACCATATATTTT
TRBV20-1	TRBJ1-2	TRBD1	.	CSPRTGDGYTF	TGCAGCCCCCGGACAGGGGACGGCTACACCTTC
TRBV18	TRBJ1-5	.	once	CASSPGGEQPQHF	TGTGCCAGCTCACCAGGGGGGGAGCAGCCCCAGCATTTT